Following are 4 T cell receptor beta chains from one sample sequenced in a study of blood T cell repertoires in COVID-19. Repertoires were generated with immunoSEQ multiplex PCR, while TCRdb's copy carries only in-frame clones and drops some. Here the sample spans about 150,000 clones, approximately 84% being singletons. Sequenced input: peripheral blood. The receptor set was obtained from an elderly woman with COVID-19, enrolled during active disease.

The V call is TRBV5-1, the J call TRBJ2-7, with D hard to call. V was pared by 2 bases and J by 6 bases, with 12 bases between. Germline CDR1 reads SGHRS; CDR2 reads YFSETQ. This CDR3 contains 13 residues. Here the CDR3 DNA reads TGCGCCAGCAGCTTATCCCTCTCTCTCGAGCAGTACTTC. Translated, it gives CASSLSLSLEQYF.

The gene calls are TRBV18 and TRBJ2-2; the match to TRBD1 covers 12 bases. J lost 7 bases, V lost 4 bases, and 4 bases had no gene match. The V gene's germline CDR1 is KGHSH and CDR2 LQKENI. The CDR3 extends over 15 amino acids. The CDR3 bases are TGTGCCAGCTCACAGGGACAGGGGGCCGTCGGGGAGCTGTTTTTT. Translated, it gives CASSQGQGAVGELFF.

The chain uses TRBV7-9 and TRBJ2-7; D gene ambiguous. V was shortened by 1 base and J by 3 bases, with 7 bases between the two germline ends. Germline CDR1 SEHNR, CDR2 FQNEAQ (reference sequence). The CDR3 contains 13 residues. DNA for the CDR3: TGTGCCAGCAGCTTAGGCAGAAACTACGAGCAGTACTTC. Translation: CASSLGRNYEQYF.

This clone was seen only once. This sample includes further DNA sequences coding for the same CDR3. The rearrangement links TRBV5-1 to TRBJ2-1; 11 bases line up with TRBD2. The CDR3 is 16 residues long. The V gene's germline CDR1 is SGHRS and CDR2 YFSETQ. With 0 bases clipped from V and 4 bases from J, the junction kept 3 bases outside the gene matches. This CDR3 reads CASSLAGLAGYNEQFF. The CDR3 region has the DNA TGCGCCAGCAGCTTGGCCGGACTAGCGGGTTACAATGAGCAGTTCTTC. Supplemented by reference TRBV5-1 and TRBJ2-1, the full variable domain reads KAGVTQTPRYLIKTRGQQVTLSCSPISGHRSVSWYQQTPGQGLQFLFEYFSETQRNKGNFPGRFSGRQFSNSRSEMNVSTLELGDSALYLCASSLAGLAGYNEQFFGPGTRLTVL.